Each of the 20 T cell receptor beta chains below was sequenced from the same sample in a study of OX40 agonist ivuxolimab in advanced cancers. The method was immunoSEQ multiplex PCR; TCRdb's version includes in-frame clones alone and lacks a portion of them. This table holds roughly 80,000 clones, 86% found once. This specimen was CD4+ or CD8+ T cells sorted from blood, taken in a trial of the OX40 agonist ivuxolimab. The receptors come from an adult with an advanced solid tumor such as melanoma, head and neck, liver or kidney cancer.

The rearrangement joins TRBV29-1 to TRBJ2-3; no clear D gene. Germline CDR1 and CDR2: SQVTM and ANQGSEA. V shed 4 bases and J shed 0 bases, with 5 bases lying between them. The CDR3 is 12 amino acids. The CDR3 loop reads CSVVASTDTQYF. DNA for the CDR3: TGCAGCGTTGTAGCTAGCACAGATACGCAGTATTTT.

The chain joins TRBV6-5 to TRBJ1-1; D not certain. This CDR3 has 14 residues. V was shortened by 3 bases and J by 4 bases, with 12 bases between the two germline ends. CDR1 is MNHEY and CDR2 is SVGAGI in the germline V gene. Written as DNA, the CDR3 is TGTGCCAGCAGTTATAACGACGGCGCCACTGAAGCTTTCTTT. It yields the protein CASSYNDGATEAFF.

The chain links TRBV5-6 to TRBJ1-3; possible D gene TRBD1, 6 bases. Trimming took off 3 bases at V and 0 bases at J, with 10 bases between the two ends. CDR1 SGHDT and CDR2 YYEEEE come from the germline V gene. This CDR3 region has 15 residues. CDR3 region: CASSWGHFSGNTIYF. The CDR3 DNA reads TGTGCCAGCAGCTGGGGACACTTCTCTGGAAACACCATATATTTT.

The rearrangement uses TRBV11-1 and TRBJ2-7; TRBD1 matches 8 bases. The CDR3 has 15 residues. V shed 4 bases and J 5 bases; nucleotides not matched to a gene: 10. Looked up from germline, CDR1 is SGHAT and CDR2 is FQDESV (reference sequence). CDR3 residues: CASSSAGTGGHEQYF. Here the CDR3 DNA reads TGTGCCAGCAGCTCAGCCGGGACAGGCGGACACGAGCAGTACTTC.

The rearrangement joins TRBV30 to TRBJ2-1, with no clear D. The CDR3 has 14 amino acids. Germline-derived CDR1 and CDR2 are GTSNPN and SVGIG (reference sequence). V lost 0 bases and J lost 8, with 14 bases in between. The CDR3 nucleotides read TGTGCCTGGAGTGTATCGGAACTCTTGGATGAGCAGTTCTTC. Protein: CAWSVSELLDEQFF. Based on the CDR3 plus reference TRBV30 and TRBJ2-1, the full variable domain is SQTIHQWPATLVQPVGSPLSLECTVEGTSNPNLYWYRQAAGRGLQLLFYSVGIGQISSEVPQNLSASRPQDRQFILSSKKLLLSDSGFYLCAWSVSELLDEQFFGPGTRLTVL.

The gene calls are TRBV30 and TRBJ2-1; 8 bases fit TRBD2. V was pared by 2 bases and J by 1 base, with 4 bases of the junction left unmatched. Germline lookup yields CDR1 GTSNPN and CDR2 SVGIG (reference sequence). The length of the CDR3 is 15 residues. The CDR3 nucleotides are TGTGCCTGGAGTACTAGCGGTGCTTCCTACAATGAGCAGTTCTTC. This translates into CAWSTSGASYNEQFF.

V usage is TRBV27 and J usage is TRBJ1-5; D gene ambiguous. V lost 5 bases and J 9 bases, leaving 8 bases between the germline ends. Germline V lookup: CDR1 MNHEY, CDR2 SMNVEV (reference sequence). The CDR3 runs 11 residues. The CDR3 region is CASSRHRPQHF. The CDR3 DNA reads TGTGCCAGCAGTCGACACCGGCCCCAGCATTTT.

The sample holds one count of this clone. CDR3 bases: TGTGCCTGGAGGGTGCGATCGTCCAACTATGGCTACACCTTC. Protein sequence: CAWRVRSSNYGYTF. The chain combines TRBV30 with TRBJ1-2; no definite D call. The CDR3 sequence is 14 residues long. Germline V gives CDR1 GTSNPN, CDR2 SVGIG (reference sequence). The germline V and J ends were trimmed by 3 bases and 2 bases, with 13 bases remaining between them.

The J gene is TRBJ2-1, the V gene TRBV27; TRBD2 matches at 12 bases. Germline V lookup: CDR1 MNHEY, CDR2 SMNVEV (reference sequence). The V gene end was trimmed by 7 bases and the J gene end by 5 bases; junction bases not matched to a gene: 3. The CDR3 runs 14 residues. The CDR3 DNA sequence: TGTGCCAGCAAACGACTAGCGGGGGACAATGAGCAGTTCTTC. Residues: CASKRLAGDNEQFF.

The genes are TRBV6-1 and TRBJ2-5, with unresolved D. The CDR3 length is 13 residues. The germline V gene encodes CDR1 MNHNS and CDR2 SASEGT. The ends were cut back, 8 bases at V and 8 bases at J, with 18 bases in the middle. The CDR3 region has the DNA TGTGCCAGCCCCTCGGACGGATGGGATACCCAGTACTTC. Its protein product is CASPSDGWDTQYF.

In nucleotides, the CDR3 is TGTGCCAGCAGCACCCTTTGGGGGCCTGGAAACACCATATATTTT. Amino acids: CASSTLWGPGNTIYF. The chain is built from TRBV5-4 and TRBJ1-3, with a tentative D call TRBD1 (6 bases). The CDR3 length is 15 residues. The germline V gene encodes CDR1 SGHNT and CDR2 YYREEE (reference sequence). With 4 bases removed from V and 2 bases from J, the gap between germline ends came to 13 bases.

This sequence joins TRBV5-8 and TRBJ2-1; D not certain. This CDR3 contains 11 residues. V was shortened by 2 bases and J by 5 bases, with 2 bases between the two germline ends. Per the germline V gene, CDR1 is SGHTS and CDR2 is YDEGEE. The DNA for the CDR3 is TGTGCCAGCAGCTTAAACAATGAGCAGTTCTTC. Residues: CASSLNNEQFF.

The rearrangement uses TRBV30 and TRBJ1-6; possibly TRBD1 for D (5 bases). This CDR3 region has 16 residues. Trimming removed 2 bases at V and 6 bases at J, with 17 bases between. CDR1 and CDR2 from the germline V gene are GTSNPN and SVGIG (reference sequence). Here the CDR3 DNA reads TGTGCCTGGAGTCCCCTTGGGACCCGTACTAATTCACCCCTCCACTTT. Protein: CAWSPLGTRTNSPLHF. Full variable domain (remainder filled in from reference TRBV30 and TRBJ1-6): SQTIHQWPATLVQPVGSPLSLECTVEGTSNPNLYWYRQAAGRGLQLLFYSVGIGQISSEVPQNLSASRPQDRQFILSSKKLLLSDSGFYLCAWSPLGTRTNSPLHFGNGTRLTVT.

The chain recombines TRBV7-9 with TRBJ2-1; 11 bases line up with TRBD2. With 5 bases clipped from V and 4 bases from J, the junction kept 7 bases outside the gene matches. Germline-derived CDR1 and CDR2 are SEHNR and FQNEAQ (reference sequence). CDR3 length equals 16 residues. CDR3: CASSILAGGLYNEQFF. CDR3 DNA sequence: TGTGCCAGCAGCATTCTAGCGGGAGGTCTTTACAATGAGCAGTTCTTC.

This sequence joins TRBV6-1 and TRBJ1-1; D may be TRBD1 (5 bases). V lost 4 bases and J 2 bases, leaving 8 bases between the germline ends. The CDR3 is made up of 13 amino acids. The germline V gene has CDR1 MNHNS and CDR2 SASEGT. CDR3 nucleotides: TGTGCCAGCAGTGGACAGCATAACACTGAAGCTTTCTTT. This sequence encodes CASSGQHNTEAFF.

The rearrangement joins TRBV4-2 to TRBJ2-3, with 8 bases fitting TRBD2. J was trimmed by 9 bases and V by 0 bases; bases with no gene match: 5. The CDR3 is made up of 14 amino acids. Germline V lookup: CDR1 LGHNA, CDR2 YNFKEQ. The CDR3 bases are TGTGCCAGCAGCCAAGATAGGGAGCGGGGGACGCAGTATTTT. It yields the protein CASSQDRERGTQYF.

CDR3 sequence (DNA): TGTGCCATCAGTCAAAGAATCACAGGGGGCGGTGAAAAACTGTTTTTT. Translation gives CAISQRITGGGEKLFF. The chain recombines TRBV10-3 with TRBJ1-4, with 9 bases matching TRBD1. Germline V gene lookup returns CDR1 ENHRY and CDR2 SYGVKD. With 5 bases clipped from V and 7 bases from J, the junction kept 11 bases outside the gene matches. This CDR3 has 16 amino acids.

CDR3 DNA: TGTGCCAGCAGCTTAGAGGGGGGTACCTATGGCTACACCTTC. It is translated as CASSLEGGTYGYTF. The genes are TRBV13 and TRBJ1-2; D is perhaps TRBD1 (6 bases). V lost 1 base and J 4 bases, leaving 10 bases between the germline ends. Germline CDR1 is PRHDT and CDR2 is FYEKMQ (reference sequence). The CDR3 has 14 residues.

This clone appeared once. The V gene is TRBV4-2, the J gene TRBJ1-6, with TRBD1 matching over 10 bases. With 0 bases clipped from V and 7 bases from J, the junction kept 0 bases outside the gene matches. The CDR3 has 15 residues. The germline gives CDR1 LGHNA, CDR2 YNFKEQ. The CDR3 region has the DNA TGTGCCAGCAGCCAAGAGGGACAGGGGAATTCACCCCTCCACTTT. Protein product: CASSQEGQGNSPLHF.

The chain's CDR3 is CASSPGMAANYGYTF. The CDR3 DNA reads as TGTGCCAGCAGCCCTGGGATGGCAGCGAACTATGGCTACACCTTC. The genes are TRBV7-2 and TRBJ1-2; the D is unclear. This CDR3 contains 15 residues. CDR1 and CDR2 from the germline V gene are SGHTA and FQGNSA. Trimming pared 5 bases from V and 2 bases from J, leaving 15 bases between.